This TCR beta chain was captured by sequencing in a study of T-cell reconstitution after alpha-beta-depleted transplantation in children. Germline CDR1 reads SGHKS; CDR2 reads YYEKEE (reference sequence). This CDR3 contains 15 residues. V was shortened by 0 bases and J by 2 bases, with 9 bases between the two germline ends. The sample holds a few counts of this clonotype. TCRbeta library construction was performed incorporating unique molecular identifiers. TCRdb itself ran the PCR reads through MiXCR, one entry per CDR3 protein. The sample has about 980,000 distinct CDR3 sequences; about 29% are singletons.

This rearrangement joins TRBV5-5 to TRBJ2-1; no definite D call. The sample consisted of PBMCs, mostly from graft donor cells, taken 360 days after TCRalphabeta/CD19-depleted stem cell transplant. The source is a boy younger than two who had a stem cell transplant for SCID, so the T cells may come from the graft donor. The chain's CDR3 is CASSLDGLPYNEQFF. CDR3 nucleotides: TGTGCCAGCAGCTTGGACGGGCTTCCCTACAATGAGCAGTTCTTC.